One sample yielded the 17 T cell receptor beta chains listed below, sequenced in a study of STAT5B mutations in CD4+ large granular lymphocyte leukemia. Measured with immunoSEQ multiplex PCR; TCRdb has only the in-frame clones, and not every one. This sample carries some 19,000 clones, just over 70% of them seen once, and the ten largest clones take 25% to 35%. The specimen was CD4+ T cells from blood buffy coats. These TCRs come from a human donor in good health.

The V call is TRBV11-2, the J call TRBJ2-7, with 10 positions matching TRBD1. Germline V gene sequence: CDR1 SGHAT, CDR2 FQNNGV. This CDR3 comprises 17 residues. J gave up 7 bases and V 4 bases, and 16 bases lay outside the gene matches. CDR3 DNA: TGTGCCAGCAGCTGGAACCCTGGACAGGGGGATTTTGGTGAGCAGTACTTC. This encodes CASSWNPGQGDFGEQYF.

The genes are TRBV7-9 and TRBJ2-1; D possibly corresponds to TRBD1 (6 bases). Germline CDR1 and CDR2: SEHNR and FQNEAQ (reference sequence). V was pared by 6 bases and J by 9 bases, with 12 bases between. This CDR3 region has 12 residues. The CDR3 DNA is TGTGCCAGCAGTCCAGGGGCTATTGAGCAGTTCTTC. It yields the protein CASSPGAIEQFF.

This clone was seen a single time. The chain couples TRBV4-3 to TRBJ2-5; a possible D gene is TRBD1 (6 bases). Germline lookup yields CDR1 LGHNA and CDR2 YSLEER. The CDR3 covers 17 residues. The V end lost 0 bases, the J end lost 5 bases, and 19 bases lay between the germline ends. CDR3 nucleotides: TGCGCCAGCAGCCAAGATCTAGGACAGCCGGGTTGGGAGACCCAGTACTTC. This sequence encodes CASSQDLGQPGWETQYF.

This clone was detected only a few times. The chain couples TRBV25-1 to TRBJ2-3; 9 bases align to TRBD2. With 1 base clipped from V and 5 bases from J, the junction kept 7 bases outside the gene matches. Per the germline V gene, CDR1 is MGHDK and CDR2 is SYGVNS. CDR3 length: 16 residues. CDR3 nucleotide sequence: TGTGCCAGCAGTGAATTGAGGGCGGGAGGGGGAGATACGCAGTATTTT. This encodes CASSELRAGGGDTQYF.

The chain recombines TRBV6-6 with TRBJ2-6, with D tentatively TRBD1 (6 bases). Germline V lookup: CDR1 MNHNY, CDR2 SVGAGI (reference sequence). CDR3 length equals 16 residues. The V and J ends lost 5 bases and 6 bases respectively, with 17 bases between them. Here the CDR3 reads CASSKTHRQEANVLTF. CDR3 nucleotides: TGTGCCAGCAGTAAAACCCACAGACAGGAGGCCAACGTCCTGACTTTC.

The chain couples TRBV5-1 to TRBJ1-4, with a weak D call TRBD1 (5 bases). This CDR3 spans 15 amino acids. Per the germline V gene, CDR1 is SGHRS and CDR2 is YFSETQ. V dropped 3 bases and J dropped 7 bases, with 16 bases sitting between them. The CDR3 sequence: CASSWAQGRGEKLFF. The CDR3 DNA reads TGCGCCAGCAGCTGGGCGCAGGGAAGGGGTGAAAAACTGTTTTTT.

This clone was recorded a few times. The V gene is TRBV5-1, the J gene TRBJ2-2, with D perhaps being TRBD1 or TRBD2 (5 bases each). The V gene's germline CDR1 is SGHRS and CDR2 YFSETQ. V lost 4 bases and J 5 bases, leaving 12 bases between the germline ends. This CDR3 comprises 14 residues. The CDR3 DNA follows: TGCGCCAGCAGCCCGAGGGGCGGGACCGGGGAGCTGTTTTTT. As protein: CASSPRGGTGELFF. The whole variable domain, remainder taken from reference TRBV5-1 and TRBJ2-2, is KAGVTQTPRYLIKTRGQQVTLSCSPISGHRSVSWYQQTPGQGLQFLFEYFSETQRNKGNFPGRFSGRQFSNSRSEMNVSTLELGDSALYLCASSPRGGTGELFFGEGSRLTVL.

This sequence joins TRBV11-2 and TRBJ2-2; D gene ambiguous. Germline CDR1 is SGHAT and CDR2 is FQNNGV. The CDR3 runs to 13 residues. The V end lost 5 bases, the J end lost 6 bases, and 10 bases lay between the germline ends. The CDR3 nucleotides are TGTGCCAGCAGCATCTTAGTAGCCGGGGAGCTGTTTTTT. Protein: CASSILVAGELFF.

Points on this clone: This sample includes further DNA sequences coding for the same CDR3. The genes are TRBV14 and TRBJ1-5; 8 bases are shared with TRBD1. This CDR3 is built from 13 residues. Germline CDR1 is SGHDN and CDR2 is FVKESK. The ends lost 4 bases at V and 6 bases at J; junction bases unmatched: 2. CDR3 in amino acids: CASSRGQAQPQHF. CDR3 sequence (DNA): TGTGCCAGCAGCCGGGGACAGGCTCAGCCCCAGCATTTT.

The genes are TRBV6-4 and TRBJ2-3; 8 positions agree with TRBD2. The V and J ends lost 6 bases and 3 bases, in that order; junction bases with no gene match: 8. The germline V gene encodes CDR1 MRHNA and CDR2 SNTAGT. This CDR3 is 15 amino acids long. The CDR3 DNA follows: TGTGCCAGCAGCGAATCCGGGACTAGAACAGATACGCAGTATTTT. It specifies CASSESGTRTDTQYF.

CDR3 bases: TGTGCCGGAGAGATCGGGACAGGGACTTCCAATGAGCAGTTCTTC. Amino acid sequence: CAGEIGTGTSNEQFF. The chain carries TRBV2 and TRBJ2-1; 9 nucleotides align to TRBD1. The CDR3 extends over 15 amino acids. The trim removed 11 bases at V and 6 bases at J, leaving 14 bases unmatched. Germline V gene sequence: CDR1 SNHLY, CDR2 FYNNEI. Using reference TRBV2 and TRBJ2-1 for the parts outside the CDR3, the full variable domain is EPEVTQTPSHQVTQMGQEVILRCVPISNHLYFYWYRQILGQKVEFLVSFYNNEISEKSEIFDDQFSVERPDGSNFTLKIRSTKLEDSAMYFCAGEIGTGTSNEQFFGPGTRLTVL.

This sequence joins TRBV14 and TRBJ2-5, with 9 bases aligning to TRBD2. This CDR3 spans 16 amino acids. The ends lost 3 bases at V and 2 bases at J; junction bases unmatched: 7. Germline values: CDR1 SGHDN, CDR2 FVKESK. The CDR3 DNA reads TGTGCCAGCAGCCACGGAAGCGGGGGGTCTCAAGAGACCCAGTACTTC. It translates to CASSHGSGGSQETQYF.

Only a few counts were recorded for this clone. The CDR3 nucleotides read TGTGCCAGCAGCAAAGTAGAGGACAGCTCAGATTCACCCCTCCACTTT. Amino acids: CASSKVEDSSDSPLHF. The chain uses TRBV21-1 and TRBJ1-6; TRBD1 is the table's D call, not checked against the DNA. TRBV21-1 is assigned pseudogene status. The CDR3 has 16 amino acids.

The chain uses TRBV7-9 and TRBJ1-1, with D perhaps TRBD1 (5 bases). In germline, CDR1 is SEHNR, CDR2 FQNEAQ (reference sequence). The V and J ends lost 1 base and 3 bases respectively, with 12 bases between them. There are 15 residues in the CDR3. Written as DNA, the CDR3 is TGTGCCAGCAGCTTAGGAGGGGCCTGGGACACTGAAGCTTTCTTT. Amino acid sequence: CASSLGGAWDTEAFF.

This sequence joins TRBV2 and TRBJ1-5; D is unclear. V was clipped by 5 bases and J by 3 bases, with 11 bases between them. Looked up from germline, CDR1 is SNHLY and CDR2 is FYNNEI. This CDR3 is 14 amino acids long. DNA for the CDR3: TGTGCCAGCAGTAAGGAGGTGGACAATCAGCCCCAGCATTTT. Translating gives CASSKEVDNQPQHF.

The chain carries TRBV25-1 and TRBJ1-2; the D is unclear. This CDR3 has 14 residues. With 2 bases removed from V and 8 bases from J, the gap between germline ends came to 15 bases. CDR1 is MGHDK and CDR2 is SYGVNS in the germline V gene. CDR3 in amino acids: CASSELAPEEGYTF. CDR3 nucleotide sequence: TGTGCCAGCAGTGAACTTGCTCCGGAGGAGGGCTACACCTTC.

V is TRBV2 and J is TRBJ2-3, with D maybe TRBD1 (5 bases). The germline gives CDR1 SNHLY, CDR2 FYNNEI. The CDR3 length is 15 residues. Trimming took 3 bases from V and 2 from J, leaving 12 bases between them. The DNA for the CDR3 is TGTGCCAGCAGTGATGCAGGGCTGTACACAGATACGCAGTATTTT. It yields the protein CASSDAGLYTDTQYF.